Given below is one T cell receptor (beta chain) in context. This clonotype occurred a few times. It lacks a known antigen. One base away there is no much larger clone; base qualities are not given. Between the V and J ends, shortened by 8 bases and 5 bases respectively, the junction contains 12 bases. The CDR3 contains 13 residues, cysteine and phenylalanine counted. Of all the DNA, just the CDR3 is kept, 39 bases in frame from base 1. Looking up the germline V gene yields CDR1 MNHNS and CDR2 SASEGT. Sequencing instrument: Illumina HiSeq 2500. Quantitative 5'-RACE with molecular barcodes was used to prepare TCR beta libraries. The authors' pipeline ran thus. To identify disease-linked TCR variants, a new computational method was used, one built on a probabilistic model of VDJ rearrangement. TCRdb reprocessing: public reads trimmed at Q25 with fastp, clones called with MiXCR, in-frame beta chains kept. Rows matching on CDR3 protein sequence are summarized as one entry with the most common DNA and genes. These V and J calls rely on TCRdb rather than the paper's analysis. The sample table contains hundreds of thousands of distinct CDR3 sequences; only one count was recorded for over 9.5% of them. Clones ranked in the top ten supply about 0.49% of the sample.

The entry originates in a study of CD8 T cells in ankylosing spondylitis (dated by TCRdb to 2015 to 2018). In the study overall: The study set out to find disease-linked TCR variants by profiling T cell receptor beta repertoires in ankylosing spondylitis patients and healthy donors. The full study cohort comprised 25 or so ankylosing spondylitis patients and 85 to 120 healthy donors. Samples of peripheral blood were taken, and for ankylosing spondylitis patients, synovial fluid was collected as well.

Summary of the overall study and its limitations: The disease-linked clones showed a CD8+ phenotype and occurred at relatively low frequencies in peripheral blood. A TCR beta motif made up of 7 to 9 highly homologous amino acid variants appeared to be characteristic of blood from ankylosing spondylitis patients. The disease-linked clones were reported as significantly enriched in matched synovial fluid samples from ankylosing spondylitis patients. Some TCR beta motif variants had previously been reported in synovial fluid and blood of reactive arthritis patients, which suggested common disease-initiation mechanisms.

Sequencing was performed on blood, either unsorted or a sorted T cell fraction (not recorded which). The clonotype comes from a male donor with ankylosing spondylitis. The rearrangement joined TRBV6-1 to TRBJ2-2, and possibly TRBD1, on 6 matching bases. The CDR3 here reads CASGPRGTGELFF. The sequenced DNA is TGTGCCAGCGGCCCCAGGGGAACCGGGGAGCTGTTTTTT.